This record concerns one T cell receptor beta chain sequence. No antigen is known for it. The data were obtained in a study of shared clonotypes between healthy human individuals. Study context: Each donor had three CD4 naive, three CD4 memory, two CD8 naive and one CD8 memory plate. Notes on the study in general: A limitation of the genetic and exposure-history diversity represented arose from few donors. Clonotypes that were shared across a handful of donors made up roughly 5% of naive CD4 clonotypes.

In germline, CDR1 is SGHRS, CDR2 YFSETQ. CDR3 length equals 15 residues. V lost 5 bases, J lost 1 base, and 13 bases lay in between. Sequenced by immunoSEQ multiplex PCR; TCRdb stores in-frame clones only, minus some. The table has about 1.5 million clones, around 97% seen once; the top ten hold about 1%. In the CD4+ fraction, cells were divided into CD45RA+ naive and CD45RA-negative memory subsets. This chain uses TRBV5-1 with TRBJ1-3; no reliable D call. The TCR was taken from a man aged 25-45 years in good health. The sequenced material came from naive CD4+ T cells sorted from blood. The subset was: CD45RA+ positively selected. The CDR3 DNA follows: TGCGCCAGCAGGCGGGATCTGACTTCTGGAAACACCATATATTTT. Its translation is CASRRDLTSGNTIYF. Full variable domain (missing parts from reference TRBV5-1 and TRBJ1-3): KAGVTQTPRYLIKTRGQQVTLSCSPISGHRSVSWYQQTPGQGLQFLFEYFSETQRNKGNFPGRFSGRQFSNSRSEMNVSTLELGDSALYLCASRRDLTSGNTIYFGEGSWLTVV.